The rows below give T cell receptor beta chains drawn from one sample of a study of blood T cell repertoires in COVID-19. Generated by immunoSEQ multiplex PCR, the TCRdb table keeps only in-frame clones and is missing some. The sample has under 250,000 clones, around four fifths seen once; the top ten hold under 3.5%. Sequencing used peripheral blood. These receptors all stem from a man aged 50 or older with active or convalescent COVID-19. Both conserved end residues are part of each CDR3. D genes are given only for firm matches. For some rows the clone size is stated as once, few or many, or as a class when expanded; others skip it.

TRBJ2-3	NA	NA	17	TRBV21-1	CASSKETTSKGTDTQYF	TGTGCCAGCAGCAAAGAGACGACTAGCAAGGGCACAGATACGCAGTATTTT
TRBJ1-5	NA	once	15	TRBV18	CASSRSRGGNQPQHF	TGTGCCAGCTCTCGAAGCAGGGGTGGCAATCAGCCCCAGCATTTT
TRBJ2-2	NA	NA	18	TRBV5-8	CASTPGVLTIFLAGELFF	TGTGCCAGCACCCCGGGGGTTTTGACGATATTTTTGGCCGGGGAGCTGTTTTTT
TRBJ2-1	TRBD2	once	16	TRBV4-3	CASSQVARLATNEQFF	TGCGCCAGCAGCCAAGTTGCGCGACTAGCCACGAATGAGCAGTTCTTC
TRBJ2-2	TRBD1	NA	17	TRBV5-4	CASSLKSGTGVAGELFF	TGTGCCAGCAGCTTGAAAAGCGGGACAGGGGTCGCCGGGGAGCTGTTTTTT
TRBJ2-7	TRBD1	NA	13	TRBV12-3/TRBV12-4	CASSLGTGFEQYF	TGTGCCAGCAGTTTAGGGACAGGGTTCGAGCAGTACTTC
TRBJ1-1	NA	NA	14	TRBV18	CASSPTGPDRQAFF	TGTGCCAGCTCACCAACAGGGCCTGACAGACAAGCTTTCTTT
TRBJ2-3	TRBD2	NA	16	TRBV7-3	CASSSGLAGDWDTQYF	TGTGCCAGCAGCTCGGGACTAGCGGGGGACTGGGATACGCAGTATTTT
TRBJ1-2	NA	NA	14	TRBV5-1	CASSLGGLNYGYTF	TGCGCCAGCAGCTTAGGGGGACTAAACTATGGCTACACCTTC
TRBJ1-6	NA	once	13	TRBV19	CASSEGGNSPLHF	TGTGCCAGTAGTGAGGGGGGGAATTCACCCCTCCACTTT
TRBJ1-1	TRBD1	NA	13	TRBV18	CATQQTGSSEAFF	TGTGCCACCCAACAGACAGGGTCTTCTGAAGCTTTCTTT
TRBJ1-4	NA	NA	14	TRBV3-1/TRBV3-2	CASSQDRVSEKLFF	TGTGCCAGCAGCCAAGATCGGGTTTCTGAAAAACTGTTTTTT
TRBJ1-4	TRBD1	few	20	TRBV28	CASSLGLLGRGQGSNEKLFF	TGTGCCAGCAGTTTAGGACTGCTAGGAAGGGGACAGGGGTCAAATGAAAAACTGTTTTTT
TRBJ2-7	NA	NA	12	TRBV3-1/TRBV3-2	CASSKGHDEQYF	TGTGCCAGCAGCAAAGGGCATGACGAGCAGTACTTC
TRBJ1-1	NA	NA	15	TRBV6-5	CASSLIFQGKAEAFF	TGTGCCAGCAGTTTAATATTTCAGGGAAAGGCTGAAGCTTTCTTT
TRBJ2-1	TRBD2	NA	15	TRBV6-5	CASRTRTSGYNEQFF	TGTGCCAGCAGGACCAGGACTAGCGGATACAATGAGCAGTTCTTC
TRBJ2-5	NA	NA	11	TRBV3-1/TRBV3-2	CASGQQETQYF	TGTGCCAGCGGGCAGCAAGAGACCCAGTACTTC
TRBJ2-2	NA	NA	11	TRBV10-3	CAIRAQVELFF	TGTGCCATCCGAGCCCAGGTGGAGCTGTTTTTT
TRBJ1-1	TRBD1	NA	12	TRBV29-1	CSVQGGNTEAFF	TGCAGCGTTCAAGGGGGCAACACTGAAGCTTTCTTT
TRBJ1-5	NA	NA	14	TRBV6-1	CASSDLGGYQPQHF	TGTGCCAGCAGTGATCTCGGTGGTTACCAGCCCCAGCATTTT